The 2 T cell receptor beta chains in this list originate from one sample, sequenced in a study of cytomegalovirus exposure and HLA in healthy donors (TCRdb year 2017). Libraries were prepared through the immunoSEQ multiplex PCR assay. For the multiplex PCR, a mixture combining 60 forward primers for TCR Vbeta segments and 13 reverse primers for TCR Jbeta segments was used. What TCRdb holds here is the immuneACCESS table cut down to in-frame rearrangements. Part of the clones is not present; checked against another copy, under half of the missing clones reflect an unresolved V gene, and the others are unexplained. This sample comprises approximately 160,000 clones, over 80% of them detected only once. Under 6% of the sample is taken by the ten largest. Sequencing used PBMCs. All receptors derive from a woman between 45 and 60 years old in good health and CMV-seropositive.

V gene TRBV19 combines with J gene TRBJ1-6, with 7 bases that match TRBD1. Germline V CDR1 and CDR2: LNHDA, SQIVND (reference sequence). Trimming took 3 bases from V and 9 from J; bases not matched to a gene: 8. The CDR3 runs 15 residues. The CDR3 here is CASSMAAQGSSPLHF. The CDR3 DNA follows: TGTGCCAGTAGTATGGCGGCACAGGGGAGTTCACCCCTCCACTTT.

This clone has only a few counts. CDR3 sequence: CASSLIWDSNEQFF. The DNA for the CDR3 is TGTGCCAGCAGCTTAATTTGGGACAGCAATGAGCAGTTCTTC. The chain carries TRBV7-3 and TRBJ2-1, with 7 bases identical to TRBD1. CDR1 and CDR2 (germline): SGHTA, FQGTGA. Losses at the gene ends were 1 base for V and 6 bases for J; bases not matched to a gene: 3. The CDR3 runs to 14 residues. The variable domain in full, completed from reference TRBV7-3 and TRBJ2-1, reads GAGVSQTPSNKVTEKGKYVELRCDPISGHTALYWYRQSLGQGPEFLIYFQGTGAADDSGLPNDRFFAVRPEGSVSTLKIQRTERGDSAVYLCASSLIWDSNEQFFGPGTRLTVL.